The next 13 T cell receptor beta chains were all read from a single sample in a study of Graves' ophthalmopathy and Graves' hyperthyroidism. RNA served as the template for amplifying TCR beta CDR3 regions. First-round RT-PCR relied on HTBI primers, and a second-round multiplex PCR came next. Via MiXCR, TCRdb re-called the multiplex PCR reads, giving one row per CDR3 protein. The sample carries about 740,000 distinct CDR3 sequences, roughly 40% recorded once. The sequencing sample was made of peripheral blood. The receptors shown here come from an adult man with Graves' ophthalmopathy.

This clonotype occurred many times. The V and J genes are TRBV2 and TRBJ1-1; maybe TRBD1 (6 bases). V lost 7 bases and J 1 base, leaving 13 bases between the germline ends. In germline, CDR1 is SNHLY, CDR2 FYNNEI. This CDR3 is 14 amino acids long. CDR3 residues: CASIKGHQNTEAFF. The CDR3 nucleotides are TGTGCCAGCATTAAGGGACATCAGAACACTGAAGCTTTCTTT.

The chain joins TRBV7-9 to TRBJ2-6; TRBD2 is a possible D gene (5 bases). Germline assignment: CDR1 SEHNR and CDR2 FQNEAQ (reference sequence). V lost 6 bases to trimming and J lost 1 base, with 19 bases between them. CDR3 length equals 18 residues. Here the CDR3 reads CASSDSAGERSGANVLTF. The CDR3 DNA sequence: TGTGCCAGCAGTGATAGTGCCGGGGAGAGGTCTGGGGCCAACGTCCTGACTTTC.

The chain has TRBV27 and TRBJ1-1; D gene ambiguous. The CDR3 loop spans 12 amino acids. CDR1 and CDR2 from the germline V gene are MNHEY and SMNVEV (reference sequence). Trimming cost V 6 bases and J 5 bases, with 10 bases left between them. The CDR3 DNA sequence: TGTGCCAGCAGACGTTACGGGACTGAAGCTTTCTTT. Translated, it gives CASRRYGTEAFF.

This clonotype was observed a handful of times. This rearrangement joins TRBV10-2 to TRBJ2-2; 10 nucleotides agree with TRBD1. The CDR3 contains 17 residues. Per the germline V gene, CDR1 is WSHSY and CDR2 is SAAADI. V lost 4 bases and J lost 1; bases outside the gene matches: 6. CDR3 DNA sequence: TGCGCCAGCAGTGGGACAGGGGGTGGTGTGAACACCGGGGAGCTGTTTTTT. Its protein is CASSGTGGGVNTGELFF.

This clonotype occurred a few times. V usage is TRBV9 and J usage is TRBJ2-7, with 7 bases identical to TRBD1. V lost 3 bases, J lost 3 bases, and 9 bases stayed unmatched. Germline V gives CDR1 SGDLS, CDR2 YYNGEE. The CDR3 extends over 15 amino acids. The CDR3 DNA reads TGTGCCAGCAGCGAAACAGGGGTGTGGGGCTACGAGCAGTACTTC. Its translation is CASSETGVWGYEQYF. The variable domain in full, with the rest retrieved from reference TRBV9 and TRBJ2-7, is DSGVTQTPKHLITATGQRVTLRCSPRSGDLSVYWYQQSLDQGLQFLIQYYNGEERAKGNILERFSAQQFPDLHSELNLSSLELGDSALYFCASSETGVWGYEQYFGPGTRLTVT.

This clonotype was seen a handful of times. The V gene is TRBV20-1, the J gene TRBJ1-5; D perhaps matches TRBD1 (6 bases). The CDR3 has 15 amino acids. The ends were cut back, 0 bases at V and 8 bases at J, with 17 bases in the middle. The germline CDR1 and CDR2 sequences are DFQATT and SNEGSKA (reference sequence). In DNA form, the CDR3 reads TGCAGTGCTAGAGATCCGGGGGGCCGACACAAGCCCCAGCATTTT. Its translation is CSARDPGGRHKPQHF.

The chain has TRBV4-2 and TRBJ1-2, with D unclear. Trimming stripped 5 bases from V and 4 bases from J, with 17 bases between. Germline V lookup: CDR1 LGHNA, CDR2 YNFKEQ. CDR3 length equals 15 residues. Written as DNA, the CDR3 is TGTGCCAGCAGCTCACAGCCCGGACCGGCCTATGGCTACACCTTC. Amino acids: CASSSQPGPAYGYTF.

This clonotype was counted a few times. The V call is TRBV19, the J call TRBJ2-7; 12 bases line up with TRBD1. The CDR3 length is 14 residues. In germline, CDR1 is LNHDA, CDR2 SQIVND (reference sequence). V shed 7 bases and J 6 bases; nucleotides not matched to a gene: 7. In DNA form, the CDR3 reads TGTGCCAGTACCCCGGGGACAGGGGGCTCCGAGCAGTACTTC. Amino acid sequence: CASTPGTGGSEQYF.

The chain uses TRBV15 and TRBJ2-3; 8 bases align to TRBD1. The length of the CDR3 is 16 residues. Germline-derived CDR1 and CDR2 are LNHNV and YYDKDF (reference sequence). J was trimmed by 8 bases and V by 1 base; bases with no gene match: 11. Here the CDR3 reads CATSRGQGPILVTQYF. In DNA, the CDR3 is TGTGCCACCAGCAGAGGACAGGGGCCCATCTTGGTTACGCAGTATTTT.

The gene calls are TRBV9 and TRBJ1-6; 11 bases map to TRBD1. The CDR3 totals 16 residues. CDR1 is SGDLS, CDR2 YYNGEE, per germline. V trimming: 0 bases; J trimming: 9 bases; junction bases outside the gene matches: 5. The CDR3 DNA is TGTGCCAGCAGCGTAGATATTGGGACAGGGGGTTCACCCCTCCACTTT. This gives the protein CASSVDIGTGGSPLHF.

This clonotype has just one count. The V call is TRBV25-1, the J call TRBJ1-2, with D possibly matching TRBD1 (6 bases). V was clipped by 7 bases and J by 5 bases, with 20 bases between them. Germline loops: CDR1 MGHDK, CDR2 SYGVNS. The CDR3 totals 15 residues. The CDR3 sequence: CASMLGGGPRYGYTF. The CDR3 coding sequence is TGTGCCAGCATGCTGGGTGGGGGCCCGAGGTATGGCTACACCTTC.

This rearrangement joins TRBV6-5 to TRBJ1-2; 8 bases are shared with TRBD1. The CDR3 loop spans 13 amino acids. Trimming took 6 bases from V and 4 from J; bases not matched to a gene: 4. CDR1 is MNHEY, CDR2 SVGAGI, per germline. CDR3 region: CASRFDRGYGYTF. The DNA of the CDR3 is TGTGCCAGCAGATTCGACAGGGGCTATGGCTACACCTTC.

At least ten counts were recorded for this clonotype. V usage is TRBV20-1 and J usage is TRBJ1-2; 7 bases match TRBD1. Germline-derived CDR1 and CDR2 are DFQATT and SNEGSKA (reference sequence). The ends lost 7 bases at V and 0 bases at J; junction bases unmatched: 5. The CDR3 has 13 residues. CDR3 sequence: CSDYDRANYGYTF. CDR3 nucleotide sequence: TGCAGTGACTACGACAGGGCTAACTATGGCTACACCTTC.